These 28 T cell receptor beta chains were sequenced from one sample in a study of T cells in Graves' hyperthyroidism and ophthalmopathy. Amplification of TCR beta CDR3 regions was performed using RNA transcripts as template. A set of HTBI primers served as the primers for a first-round RT-PCR of the TCR CDR3. TCRdb recomputed calls from the multiplex PCR reads with MiXCR, one row per CDR3 protein. The profile covers about 500,000 distinct CDR3 sequences, with about a sixth appearing a single time and about 17% taken by the ten largest. What was sequenced was blood. Receptors originate from a woman under 30 with Graves' hyperthyroidism.

The rearrangement joins TRBV15 to TRBJ1-6, with D perhaps matching TRBD1 (5 bases). The CDR3 is made up of 15 amino acids. V lost 2 bases to trimming and J lost 7 bases, with 12 bases between them. From germline, CDR1 is LNHNV and CDR2 YYDKDF (reference sequence). The CDR3 is CATSRSGGINSPLHF. The CDR3 nucleotides read TGTGCCACCAGCAGAAGTGGGGGGATCAATTCACCCCTCCACTTT.

The V call is TRBV5-1, the J call TRBJ2-5; 7 bases match TRBD2. The CDR3 covers 22 residues. V shed 0 bases and J 2 bases; nucleotides not matched to a gene: 25. Germline-derived CDR1 and CDR2 are SGHRS and YFSETQ. The CDR3 is CASSLVWSLRGSGQRLQETQYF. As DNA, the CDR3 is TGCGCCAGCAGCTTGGTTTGGTCCCTAAGAGGTAGCGGGCAACGTTTACAAGAGACCCAGTACTTC.

The chain carries TRBV25-1 and TRBJ2-3; TRBD2 aligns across 15 bases. CDR1 and CDR2 (germline): MGHDK, SYGVNS. This CDR3 region has 19 residues. The V and J ends lost 6 bases and 0 bases, in that order; junction bases with no gene match: 10. CDR3 sequence (DNA): TGTGCCAGCAGCCCCCCCGGGACTAGCGGGGGGTCTAGCACAGATACGCAGTATTTT. Protein sequence: CASSPPGTSGGSSTDTQYF.

The table lists this clonotype with many counts. The chain has TRBV5-4 and TRBJ2-1, with D uncertain. Germline V gives CDR1 SGHNT, CDR2 YYREEE (reference sequence). V lost 5 bases, J lost 4 bases, and 13 bases lay in between. The CDR3 has 14 residues. CDR3 in DNA: TGTGCCAGCAGGGAAGCGAATTCTTACAATGAGCAGTTCTTC. This codes for CASREANSYNEQFF.

This clonotype was seen only a few times. The J gene is TRBJ2-7, the V gene TRBV19, with D tentatively TRBD1 or TRBD2 (5 bases each). Germline assignment: CDR1 LNHDA and CDR2 SQIVND (reference sequence). The CDR3 spans 17 residues. Trimming stripped 5 bases from V and 2 bases from J, with 22 bases between. In DNA form, the CDR3 reads TGTGCCAGTAGTGGTGGGGTGTGGGCCAGGGAGACCTACGAGCAGTACTTC. Translated: CASSGGVWARETYEQYF.

This clonotype was seen many times. The genes are TRBV10-2 and TRBJ1-1; D remains unclear. Trimming removed 3 bases from V and 3 bases from J, with 8 bases in between. Germline V lookup: CDR1 WSHSY, CDR2 SAAADI. The CDR3 has 13 amino acids. CDR3 region: CASSDSRYTEAFF. Here the CDR3 DNA reads TGCGCCAGCAGTGATAGTCGATACACTGAAGCTTTCTTT.

This clonotype occurred many times. J is TRBJ2-7 and V is TRBV2; TRBD1 matches 11 bases. Germline CDR1 is SNHLY and CDR2 is FYNNEI. The CDR3 loop spans 14 amino acids. Losses at the gene ends were 6 bases for V and 3 bases for J; bases not matched to a gene: 4. This CDR3 is CASSRDRGIYEQYF. CDR3 DNA sequence: TGTGCCAGCAGCCGGGACAGGGGGATCTACGAGCAGTACTTC.

Note on this clonotype: No conserved phenylalanine or tryptophan is present at the end of the CDR3, so a read error is the likely explanation. The chain links TRBV5-1 to TRBJ2-6; D remains unclear. The CDR3 runs 16 residues. Germline V CDR1 and CDR2: SGHRS, YFSETQ. Deletions cut 1 base from V and 1 base from J, with 9 bases between. In DNA form, the CDR3 reads TGCGCCAGCAGCTTGAGTGGTTCATCTGGGGCCAACGTCCTGACTCTC. This translates into CASSLSGSSGANVLTL.

This clonotype came up a few times. V gene TRBV18 combines with J gene TRBJ2-7; 8 bases agree with TRBD1. Germline V CDR1 and CDR2: KGHSH, LQKENI. V lost 4 bases, J lost 1 base, and 6 bases stayed unmatched. The CDR3 length is 15 residues. CDR3: CASSLTRGPSYEQYF. The CDR3, as DNA: TGTGCCAGCTCACTAACCAGGGGGCCTTCCTACGAGCAGTACTTC.

Ten or more counts support this clonotype. The chain couples TRBV2 to TRBJ2-2, with D perhaps TRBD2 (5 bases). The CDR3 runs to 14 residues. CDR1 is SNHLY and CDR2 is FYNNEI in the germline V gene. The V gene lost 5 bases and the J gene lost 3 bases, with 10 bases spanning the gap. The CDR3 coding sequence is TGTGCCAGCAGTCGGTGGGGAGACACCGGGGAGCTGTTTTTT. Encoded protein: CASSRWGDTGELFF.

The rearrangement joins TRBV7-9 to TRBJ2-3; D not resolved. Trimming pared 1 base from V and 6 bases from J, leaving 8 bases between. Germline loops: CDR1 SEHNR, CDR2 FQNEAQ (reference sequence). The CDR3 spans 13 residues. The CDR3 DNA follows: TGTGCCAGCAGCTTAGGACACGCGGATACGCAGTATTTT. Encoded protein: CASSLGHADTQYF. Filled out from reference TRBV7-9 and TRBJ2-3, the complete variable domain reads DTGVSQNPRHKITKRGQNVTFRCDPISEHNRLYWYRQTLGQGPEFLTYFQNEAQLEKSRLLSDRFSAERPKGSFSTLEIQRTEQGDSAMYLCASSLGHADTQYFGPGTRLTVL.

This clonotype was found a few times. The chain uses TRBV5-1 and TRBJ2-7; TRBD2 matches 7 bases. The CDR3 covers 15 residues. Germline loops: CDR1 SGHRS, CDR2 YFSETQ. Trimming cost V 1 base and J 5 bases; bases outside gene matches: 9. The CDR3 protein is CASSLNPAGPDEQYF. CDR3 coding DNA: TGCGCCAGCAGCTTGAATCCAGCGGGGCCAGACGAGCAGTACTTC.

This clonotype occurred a few times. The chain recombines TRBV19 with TRBJ1-5, with D maybe TRBD1 (5 bases). Trimming removed 6 bases at V and 1 base at J, with 16 bases between. The germline V gene has CDR1 LNHDA and CDR2 SQIVND (reference sequence). This CDR3 has 16 amino acids. CDR3 bases: TGTGCCAGTAGAGGGGACGTCATGCGGAGCAATCAGCCCCAGCATTTT. Its translation: CASRGDVMRSNQPQHF.

This clonotype was picked up many times. The rearrangement uses TRBV6-6 and TRBJ2-7; TRBD2 agrees at 7 bases. CDR1 MNHNY and CDR2 SVGAGI come from the germline V gene (reference sequence). The CDR3 extends over 14 amino acids. The ends lost 0 bases at V and 6 bases at J; junction bases unmatched: 5. CDR3 bases: TGTGCCAGCAGTTACTCGGGGGGGTCCCGCGAGCAGTACTTC. This encodes CASSYSGGSREQYF.

This clonotype was recorded many times. V usage is TRBV20-1 and J usage is TRBJ2-5; 13 bases match TRBD2. Looked up from germline, CDR1 is DFQATT and CDR2 is SNEGSKA (reference sequence). Trimming took 3 bases from V and 2 from J; bases not matched to a gene: 6. The CDR3 covers 16 residues. CDR3 nucleotides: TGCAGTGCTAGTCGACTAGCGGGAGGTTCTCAAGAGACCCAGTACTTC. The encoded protein is CSASRLAGGSQETQYF.

Many counts were recorded for this clonotype. The chain recombines TRBV29-1 with TRBJ2-1, with D perhaps given as TRBD1 or TRBD2 (5 bases each). V lost 3 bases to trimming and J lost 9 bases, with 24 bases between them. The CDR3 sequence is 16 residues long. Germline V gives CDR1 SQVTM, CDR2 ANQGSEA. The CDR3 protein is CSVEAWGSPLSGEQFF. For the CDR3, the DNA is TGCAGCGTTGAGGCATGGGGGTCTCCACTCAGTGGTGAGCAGTTCTTC.

This clonotype was counted many times. The chain employs TRBV7-2 and TRBJ2-1; 10 nucleotides agree with TRBD2. This CDR3 spans 15 amino acids. CDR1 SGHTA and CDR2 FQGNSA come from the germline V gene. Trimming cost V 5 bases and J 8 bases; bases outside gene matches: 9. As DNA, the CDR3 is TGTGCCAGCAGCGGTGCACTAGCGGGACGGGATGAGCAGTTCTTC. This codes for CASSGALAGRDEQFF.

This clonotype was counted a few times. V and J are TRBV5-1 and TRBJ2-7; 9 bases align to TRBD1. The CDR3 is made up of 13 amino acids. The germline V gene has CDR1 SGHRS and CDR2 YFSETQ. Trimming took 4 bases from V and 7 from J; bases not matched to a gene: 6. The CDR3 DNA sequence: TGCGCCAGCAGCCAAGGACAGGGGAGGGAGCAGTACTTC. It yields the protein CASSQGQGREQYF.

This clonotype was observed many times. The gene calls are TRBV14 and TRBJ2-1, with D possibly being TRBD1 (6 bases). Germline V lookup: CDR1 SGHDN, CDR2 FVKESK. V dropped 5 bases and J dropped 6 bases, with 17 bases sitting between them. This CDR3 region has 15 residues. The CDR3 protein is CASSGGYEQGNEQFF. The CDR3 DNA reads TGTGCCAGCAGCGGGGGATACGAACAGGGCAATGAGCAGTTCTTC.

This clonotype was recorded at least ten times. The rearrangement uses TRBV5-1 and TRBJ1-2; 7 bases fit TRBD1. CDR1 is SGHRS, CDR2 YFSETQ, per germline. The CDR3 runs 14 residues. With 4 bases clipped from V and 8 bases from J, the junction kept 11 bases outside the gene matches. For the CDR3, the DNA is TGCGCCAGCAGCAAGTCCGGGACAGCCGTGGGCTACACCTTC. Residues: CASSKSGTAVGYTF.

At least ten counts were recorded for this clonotype. The chain uses TRBV7-3 and TRBJ2-5; D is ambiguous. Germline values: CDR1 SGHTA, CDR2 FQGTGA. V was pared by 2 bases and J by 0 bases, with 10 bases between. The length of the CDR3 is 15 residues. CDR3 DNA: TGTGCCAGCAGCTTACTTGGCACCTACCAAGAGACCCAGTACTTC. Translation gives CASSLLGTYQETQYF.

This clonotype was picked up a small number of times. The junction and the germline gene differ at one end; a read error may be behind it. Here the CDR3 reads CASSPRIGTQYF. DNA of the CDR3: TGTGCTAGCAGCCCCCGTATCGGGACCCAGTACTTC. The genes are TRBV7-7 and TRBJ2-5; D remains unclear. The CDR3 has 12 residues. CDR1 and CDR2 (germline): SSHAT, FNYEAQ (reference sequence).

The genes are TRBV6-2 or TRBV6-3 and TRBJ1-5; unclear D gene. This CDR3 spans 15 amino acids. Trimming removed 4 bases at V and 3 bases at J, with 13 bases between. The germline V gene has CDR1 MNHEY and CDR2 SVGEGT. The CDR3 nucleotides are TGTGCCAGCAGTTCCTCCCCCGGGTACAATCAGCCCCAGCATTTT. It codes for CASSSSPGYNQPQHF.

V and J are TRBV7-9 and TRBJ2-7; 10 bases match TRBD1. The CDR3 runs 16 residues. Per germline, CDR1 SEHNR and CDR2 FQNEAQ (reference sequence). J gave up 3 bases and V 2 bases, and 7 bases lay outside the gene matches. In DNA form, the CDR3 reads TGTGCCAGCAGCTTATGGGGACAGGGGACGTTCTACGAGCAGTACTTC. Translating gives CASSLWGQGTFYEQYF.

This clonotype was recorded at least ten times. The rearrangement uses TRBV20-1 and TRBJ2-1; the D is unclear. The CDR3 has 10 amino acids. V shed 5 bases and J shed 6 bases, with 5 bases lying between them. Germline values: CDR1 DFQATT, CDR2 SNEGSKA (reference sequence). CDR3 region: CSAAFNEQFF. CDR3 in DNA: TGCAGTGCTGCATTCAATGAGCAGTTCTTC.

This clonotype was seen many times. CDR3: CASSPVGREYGYTF. In DNA, the CDR3 is TGTGCCAGCAGCCCAGTGGGTCGGGAATATGGCTACACCTTC. The rearrangement uses TRBV3-1 and TRBJ1-2; D remains unclear. The CDR3 spans 14 residues. The germline gives CDR1 LGHDT, CDR2 YNNKEL (reference sequence). V gave up 4 bases and J gave up 5 bases, with 14 bases separating them.

There are a few counts of this clonotype. The chain carries TRBV6-2 or TRBV6-3 and TRBJ2-3; TRBD1 matches at 9 bases. The CDR3 covers 16 residues. The trim removed 5 bases at V and 4 bases at J, leaving 10 bases unmatched. Looked up from germline, CDR1 is MNHEY and CDR2 is SVGEGT. DNA of the CDR3: TGTGCCAGCAGTCCCCTCCGGACAGGGGTCGCAGATACGCAGTATTTT. It yields the protein CASSPLRTGVADTQYF.

This clonotype came up a few times. This sequence joins TRBV29-1 and TRBJ2-7; TRBD1 matches at 12 bases. The junction had 6 bases not matched to a gene; V was cut back by 4 bases and J by 5 bases. Germline CDR1 and CDR2: SQVTM and ANQGSEA. CDR3 length: 14 residues. The CDR3 here is CSVVGTGGIHEQYF. CDR3 nucleotide sequence: TGCAGCGTTGTCGGGACAGGGGGCATCCACGAGCAGTACTTC.